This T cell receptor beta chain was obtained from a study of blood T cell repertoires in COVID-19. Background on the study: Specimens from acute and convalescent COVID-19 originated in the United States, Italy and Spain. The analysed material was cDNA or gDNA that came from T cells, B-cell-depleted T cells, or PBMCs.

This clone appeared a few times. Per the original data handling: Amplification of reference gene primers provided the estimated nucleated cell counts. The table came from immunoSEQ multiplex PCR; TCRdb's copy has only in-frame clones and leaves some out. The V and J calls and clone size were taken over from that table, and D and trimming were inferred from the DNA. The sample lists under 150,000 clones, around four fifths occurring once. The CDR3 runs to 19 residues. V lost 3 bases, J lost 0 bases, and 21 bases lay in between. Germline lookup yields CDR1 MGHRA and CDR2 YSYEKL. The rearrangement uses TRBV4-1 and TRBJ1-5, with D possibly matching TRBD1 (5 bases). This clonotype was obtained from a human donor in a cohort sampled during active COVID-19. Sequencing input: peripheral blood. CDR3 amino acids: CASSQLTWGRVNSNQPQHF. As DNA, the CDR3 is TGCGCCAGCAGCCAGCTAACTTGGGGGAGGGTCAATAGCAATCAGCCCCAGCATTTT.